These T cell receptor beta chains were read from a single sample in a study of cytomegalovirus exposure and HLA in healthy donors. TCRdb's copy holds only in-frame clones and misses some; the assay was immunoSEQ multiplex PCR. The sample has about 120,000 clones, 70% to 90% seen once. Sequencing was performed on PBMCs. The receptors stem from a man between 35 and 55 years old in good health and CMV-seronegative. Each CDR3 is given with its conserved first and last residue. Each record gives: D gene, J gene, clone size, V gene, CDR3 DNA, CDR3 protein. The D gene is left open where the match is weak. Only some rows state a clone size, as once, few, many or a class for expanded clones.

TRBD2 | TRBJ2-1 | NA | TRBV4-2 | TGTGCCAGCAGCCAAGAAACTAGCGGGGGGGCCGGGCTACTTTCAACCTCCTACAATGAGCAGTTCTTC | CASSQETSGGAGLLSTSYNEQFF
NA | TRBJ2-1 | NA | TRBV30 | TGTGCCTGGGCTAGCGTCGGGGATGAGCAGTTCTTC | CAWASVGDEQFF
NA | TRBJ2-7 | once | TRBV2 | TGTGCCAGCAGGGATACCTACAGGGTCTACGAGCAGTACTTC | CASRDTYRVYEQYF
NA | TRBJ1-1 | NA | TRBV9 | TGTGCCAGCAGCGTAGTGCTGGGGCAGAACACTGAAGCTTTCTTT | CASSVVLGQNTEAFF
NA | TRBJ1-4 | once | TRBV5-6 | TGTGCCAGCAGCCGTCAGGGACTCGCAGGTGAAAAACTGTTTTTT | CASSRQGLAGEKLFF
TRBD1 | TRBJ1-2 | once | TRBV7-2 | TGTGCCAGCAGCTTAGGGACAGGGGACTATGGCTACACCTTC | CASSLGTGDYGYTF
NA | TRBJ1-1 | NA | TRBV19 | TGTGCCACCAGCACTCAGGCTGAAGCTTTCTTT | CATSTQAEAFF
NA | TRBJ2-1 | NA | TRBV27 | TGTGCCAGCAGTTCCTCCCAGGCAGGGTGGGATGAGCAGTTCTTC | CASSSSQAGWDEQFF
NA | TRBJ2-7 | NA | TRBV7-2 | TGTGCCAGCAGCACTTCCCAATCCTACGAGCAGTACTTC | CASSTSQSYEQYF
TRBD1 | TRBJ1-2 | NA | TRBV10-3 | TGTGCCATCAGTTGGGACAGGTTCGGCTACACCTTC | CAISWDRFGYTF
TRBD2 | TRBJ2-2 | NA | TRBV4-2 | TGTGCCAGCAGGCCTACGGGGCGGGGGGGATACACCGGGGAGCTGTTTTTT | CASRPTGRGGYTGELFF
NA | TRBJ1-2 | NA | TRBV15 | TGTGCCACCAGCAGCATACAGGGTTGGAGTGGCTACACCTTC | CATSSIQGWSGYTF
NA | TRBJ2-5 | NA | TRBV19 | TGTGCCAGTAGAAGGACTGGTTCGGGGGAGACCCAGTACTTC | CASRRTGSGETQYF
TRBD1 | TRBJ1-1 | NA | TRBV13 | TGTGCCAGCAGCCGGGGACAGGTGAACACTGAAGCTTTCTTT | CASSRGQVNTEAFF
NA | TRBJ2-7 | NA | TRBV10-3 | TGTGCCATCAGTCAACAGGCTTACGAGCAGTACTTC | CAISQQAYEQYF
NA | TRBJ2-3 | NA | TRBV7-9 | TGTGCCAGCAGCACTTCGCGACAGACAGATACGCAGTATTTT | CASSTSRQTDTQYF
NA | TRBJ1-6 | NA | TRBV9 | TGTGCCAGCAGCGTGGGACAACCTAATTCACCCCTCCACTTT | CASSVGQPNSPLHF
TRBD1 | TRBJ2-5 | once | TRBV6-1 | TGTGCCAGCAGTATCCACGGGACAGAGAAAGAGACCCAGTACTTC | CASSIHGTEKETQYF
NA | TRBJ1-2 | NA | TRBV6-8 | TGTGCCAGCAGTTACTCGAAAGCCAAAGCTAACTATGGCTACACCTTC | CASSYSKAKANYGYTF
TRBD1 | TRBJ2-1 | NA | TRBV6-5 | TGTGCCAGCAGTTACTCGGTAGGGGGCGTATACAATGAGCAGTTCTTC | CASSYSVGGVYNEQFF
TRBD2 | TRBJ2-3 | NA | TRBV6-5 | TGTGCCAGCAGTTACCTTAGCGGGAGCGGCCAGGATACGCAGTATTTT | CASSYLSGSGQDTQYF
NA | TRBJ1-2 | NA | TRBV18 | TGTGCCAGCTCACCAGGTGCAGGGGCGGACTATGGCTACACCTTC | CASSPGAGADYGYTF
TRBD2 | TRBJ2-4 | NA | TRBV4-2 | TGTGCCAGCAGCCAAACCGGGACTAGCGGAACTCTAGCCAAAAACATTCAGTACTTC | CASSQTGTSGTLAKNIQYF
NA | TRBJ2-2 | NA | TRBV5-4 | TGTGCCAGCAGCTTTATGGGCAGCAACACCGGGGAGCTGTTTTTT | CASSFMGSNTGELFF
NA | TRBJ1-1 | NA | TRBV5-4 | TGTGCCAGCAGCTTGAGGGGGGGACTTAACACTGAAGCTTTCTTT | CASSLRGGLNTEAFF
TRBD1 | TRBJ1-5 | NA | TRBV6-6 | TGTGCCAGCAGTTACTCGAGGCAGGGGGATCAGCCCCAGCATTTT | CASSYSRQGDQPQHF
NA | TRBJ2-6 | few | TRBV5-1 | TGCGCCAGCAGCTTGGGGAGCTCTGGGGCCAACGTCCTGACTTTC | CASSLGSSGANVLTF
NA | TRBJ1-5 | NA | TRBV28 | TGTGCCAGCAGTTCCCCAGGGGCTGGCAATCAGCCCCAGCATTTT | CASSSPGAGNQPQHF
NA | TRBJ2-7 | once | TRBV15 | TGTGCCACCAGCAGAGGGGGGGAACCCTCCTACGAGCAGTACTTC | CATSRGGEPSYEQYF
NA | TRBJ2-1 | NA | TRBV27 | TGTGCCAGCAGTTTGGCTAGAGGGAATGAGCAGTTCTTC | CASSLARGNEQFF
NA | TRBJ2-5 | NA | TRBV5-1 | TGCGCCAGCAGCAAAAGGCCGCGGGACCAAGAGACCCAGTACTTC | CASSKRPRDQETQYF
NA | TRBJ1-2 | NA | TRBV27 | TGTGCCAGCAGTTTATCGGGCGGGGGCTATGGCTACACCTTC | CASSLSGGGYGYTF
NA | TRBJ1-5 | once | TRBV27 | TGTGCCAGCAGTCCGGGGGGGAACAATCAGCCCCAGCATTTT | CASSPGGNNQPQHF
NA | TRBJ1-3 | NA | TRBV6-5 | TGTGCCAGCAGTTACTTGCAGGGCTCTGGAAACACCATATATTTT | CASSYLQGSGNTIYF
NA | TRBJ2-1 | NA | TRBV28 | TGTGCCAGCAGTTTCGGGGACCACCGGGGGAATGAGCAGTTCTTC | CASSFGDHRGNEQFF
TRBD1 | TRBJ2-3 | NA | TRBV5-1 | TGCGCCAGCAGCTTGTACGGGACAGGGTCAGATACGCAGTATTTT | CASSLYGTGSDTQYF
TRBD1 | TRBJ2-7 | NA | TRBV10-1 | TGCGCCAGCCCCCTAAGGGAGGACAGGGAGCCCTACGAGCAGTACTTC | CASPLREDREPYEQYF
NA | TRBJ1-1 | once | TRBV2 | TGTGCCAGCAATGCGGATAGAGGACAACTGAACACTGAAGCTTTCTTT | CASNADRGQLNTEAFF
NA | TRBJ1-4 | once | TRBV4-2 | TGTGCCAGCAACCAAAGCTATGACCGGGAGGAACTGTTTTTT | CASNQSYDREELFF
TRBD1 | TRBJ1-2 | NA | TRBV10-2 | TGCGCCAGCAGTGCTGACAGGGGGGACTATGGCTACACCTTC | CASSADRGDYGYTF
NA | TRBJ2-7 | NA | TRBV5-4 | TGTGCCAGCAGCCGCAATACAGGCGACCTATCCTACGAGCAGTACTTC | CASSRNTGDLSYEQYF
TRBD1 | TRBJ2-7 | NA | TRBV18 | TGTGCCAGCTCACCAGCGGACAGGGGATTATACGAGCAGTACTTC | CASSPADRGLYEQYF
TRBD1 | TRBJ1-4 | NA | TRBV5-1 | TGCGCCAGCAGCAGGACAGGGACTAATGAAAAACTGTTTTTT | CASSRTGTNEKLFF
NA | TRBJ2-2 | NA | TRBV7-2 | TGTGCCAGCAGCTTTCTCGGCGCGGTAGGGGAGCTGTTTTTT | CASSFLGAVGELFF
NA | TRBJ2-1 | NA | TRBV2 | TGTGCCAGCAGTGAAGATCGAGTCTTCAATGAGCAGTTCTTC | CASSEDRVFNEQFF
TRBD1 | TRBJ1-1 | few | TRBV19 | TGTGCCAGTAGGACGACAGGGGGCTTGTCTGAAGCTTTCTTT | CASRTTGGLSEAFF
NA | TRBJ2-7 | NA | TRBV28 | TGTGCCAGCAGGCCCTTGGACAGCCCCTACGAGCAGTACTTC | CASRPLDSPYEQYF
TRBD1 | TRBJ1-1 | NA | TRBV6-6 | TGTGCCAGCAGGCGCGATACCGGGACAGGGAACACTGAAGCTTTCTTT | CASRRDTGTGNTEAFF
TRBD1 | TRBJ1-2 | NA | TRBV28 | TGTGCCAGCATCGCCGGGACAGGGAAGAATAACTATGGCTACACCTTC | CASIAGTGKNNYGYTF
NA | TRBJ2-7 | NA | TRBV7-2 | TGTGCCAGCAGCTTAGCCGGGGACTTCTCCTACGAGCAGTACTTC | CASSLAGDFSYEQYF
NA | TRBJ1-2 | once | TRBV29-1 | TGCAGCGTTGAAGGCAGGGGATATGGCTACACCTTC | CSVEGRGYGYTF